This T cell receptor (beta chain) was identified in a study of cytomegalovirus exposure and HLA in healthy donors (dated by TCRdb to 2015 to 2018). General notes on the study: A later analysis indicated that the 110 or so validation repertoires were generated on the platform also employed for the 650 to 850 repertoires of the first cohort. A separate validation cohort of 90 to 150 different subjects was used in addition to the approximately 670-subject first cohort. The study aimed to test whether cataloging public T cell receptors could reveal signatures of past pathogen exposure. To predict cytomegalovirus infection status, the study combined high-throughput TCR immunosequencing, statistical association of individual TCRs with disease status, and machine learning.

Library creation used the immunoSEQ multiplex PCR assay. Per the authors' processing: A statistical classification framework was developed to diagnose cytomegalovirus status using the catalog of TCR beta chain sequences. Sourced from immuneACCESS, this table was stored by TCRdb with only in-frame sequences that have V and J called. A share of the clones is absent; for the studies checked, an unresolved V gene accounts for under half, and the remainder has no known explanation. V, J and clone size are those of that table, while D and trimming were read from the DNA. This sample is represented by about 220,000 clones; roughly 88% of them were singletons. Approximately 2.9% of the sample rests with the top ten. Separate from the roughly 700-subject first cohort, the validation cohort of roughly 120 subjects was the group to which the donors belonged. Here is what the overall study found, with its caveats: The classifier was reported to diagnose cytomegalovirus status with high specificity and sensitivity in both the original and validation cohorts. A later analysis lacked HLA typing for the validation cohort, so it scored co-occurrence in that cohort across all 120 or so repertoires. A later analysis found that TCRs clustered in the first cohort also tended to co-occur in the roughly 120 validation repertoires, with 94% of cluster scores above 0. It was suggested by the authors that the approach could potentially be generalized to other disease states and immunological phenotypes. Most TCR sequences were observed very rarely across donors, whereas some public TCRs were present in many individuals. In the study, some 180 TCR beta chains were listed as associated with cytomegalovirus. In vitro tests confirmed that three of the cytomegalovirus-associated TCR beta chains recognize cytomegalovirus antigens.

Details on this clone: Its antigen specificity is not known. It has no much larger one-base neighbor in the sample; base qualities were not kept.

The sequence was obtained from a woman aged 18-35 years in good health and CMV-seronegative. Sequencing used PBMCs.

The DNA is TGCAGCGTTGAAGATCCAGGGAGGTACTATGGCTACACCTTC. Its protein reads: CSVEDPGRYYGYTF. In this chain, TRBV29-1 is recombined with TRBJ1-2, and perhaps TRBD1 as D gene, on 5 matching bases. CDR3 length: 14 amino acids, cysteine to phenylalanine. Only CDR3 DNA is held: 42 bases, read in frame from base 1. The germline V gene specifies SQVTM as CDR1 and ANQGSEA as CDR2. V is pared back by 0 bases and J by 3 bases, with 11 bases lying between the germline termini.